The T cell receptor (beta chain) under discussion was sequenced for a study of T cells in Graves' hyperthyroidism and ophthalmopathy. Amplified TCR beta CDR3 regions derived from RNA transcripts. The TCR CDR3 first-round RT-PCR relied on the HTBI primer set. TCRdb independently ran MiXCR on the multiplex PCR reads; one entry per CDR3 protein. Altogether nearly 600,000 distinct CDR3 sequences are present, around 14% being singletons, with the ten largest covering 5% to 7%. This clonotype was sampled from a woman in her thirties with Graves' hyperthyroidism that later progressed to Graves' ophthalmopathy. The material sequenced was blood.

The CDR3 spells CSVSDRYEQYF. CDR3 coding DNA: TGCAGCGTGAGTGACAGGTACGAGCAGTACTTC. The gene calls are TRBV29-1 and TRBJ2-7; maybe TRBD1 (6 bases). The CDR3 is 11 residues long. The germline gives CDR1 SQVTM, CDR2 ANQGSEA. Deletions cut 6 bases from V and 4 bases from J, with 10 bases between.